The rows below give T cell receptor beta chains drawn from one sample of a study of early T cells in non-severe SARS-CoV-2 infection. One entry per CDR3 protein, called by TCRdb with MiXCR from the 5' RACE reads. The data hold about 77,000 distinct CDR3 sequences, with about 5% observed a single time. The sample was whole blood, taken at baseline. These receptor sequences come from an adult who was a healthcare worker with PCR-confirmed SARS-CoV-2 infection or an uninfected control (not recorded which). The CDR3 runs from the conserved cysteine through the conserved F or W. Each record gives: J gene, V gene, D gene, clone size, CDR3 protein, CDR3 DNA. The D gene is left open where the match is weak. Clone size is not always given. Where it is, it says once, few, many or a class for expanded clones.

>TRBJ2-5|TRBV30|NA|NA
CACPAGEVQETQYF
TGTGCCTGTCCCGCCGGGGAAGTTCAAGAGACCCAGTACTTC
>TRBJ2-7|TRBV12-3/TRBV12-4|NA|NA
CASRSPRGEQYF
TGTGCCAGCCGGTCCCCGAGGGGTGAGCAGTACTTC
>TRBJ2-1|TRBV5-1|TRBD2|many
CASSLAGLAGAVGYNEQFF
TGCGCCAGCAGCTTGGCCGGGCTAGCGGGAGCGGTTGGGTACAATGAGCAGTTCTTC
>TRBJ2-3|TRBV30|NA|many
CAWRARAADTQYF
TGTGCCTGGAGGGCCAGGGCCGCAGATACGCAGTATTTT
>TRBJ1-1|TRBV5-5|NA|many
CASSLSLGNTEAFF
TGTGCCAGCAGCTTGTCTTTAGGGAACACTGAAGCTTTCTTT
>TRBJ2-1|TRBV2|NA|NA
CASRRGSSYNEQFF
TGTGCCAGCAGGAGGGGGAGCTCCTACAATGAGCAGTTCTTC
>TRBJ1-1|TRBV7-9|NA|NA
CASSLGGLSTEAFF
TGTGCCAGCAGCTTAGGGGGGTTAAGCACTGAAGCTTTCTTT
>TRBJ2-3|TRBV30|TRBD2|NA
CAWGGTSGDTDTQYF
TGTGCCTGGGGGGGGACTAGCGGAGACACAGATACGCAGTATTTT
>TRBJ1-2|TRBV20-1|TRBD1|NA
CSANSGTGTYGYTF
TGCAGTGCTAACTCCGGGACAGGCACCTATGGCTACACCTTC
>TRBJ2-2|TRBV6-5|NA|many
CASSRTGDNTGELFF
TGTGCCAGCAGTCGAACTGGGGACAACACCGGGGAGCTGTTTTTT
>TRBJ2-5|TRBV10-3|TRBD1|NA
CAISEGSTGALETQYF
TGTGCCATCAGTGAAGGCTCTACAGGGGCATTGGAGACCCAGTACTTC
>TRBJ2-1|TRBV11-2|TRBD2|few
CASSFGLAEPWNEQFF
TGTGCCAGCAGCTTTGGACTAGCGGAACCTTGGAATGAGCAGTTCTTC
>TRBJ1-2|TRBV6-6|TRBD1|few
CASTDTGTGHVANYGYTF
TGTGCCAGCACCGATACCGGGACAGGCCACGTGGCTAACTATGGCTACACCTTC
>TRBJ1-4|TRBV5-8|NA|many
CASSLGPSGKLFF
TGTGCCAGCAGCTTAGGACCCTCAGGAAAACTGTTTTTT
>TRBJ1-1|TRBV3-1|NA|many
CASSQDINTEAFF
TGTGCCAGCAGCCAAGATATCAACACTGAAGCTTTCTTT
>TRBJ2-1|TRBV29-1|NA|many
CSVEAGVGWGDEQFF
TGCAGCGTTGAAGCGGGAGTTGGGTGGGGAGATGAGCAGTTCTTC
>TRBJ2-7|TRBV28|NA|many
CASSLKEEKYEQYF
TGTGCCAGCAGTTTAAAGGAGGAAAAGTACGAGCAGTACTTC
>TRBJ2-3|TRBV20-1|NA|few
CSADSGGGTDTQYF
TGCAGTGCGGACAGCGGAGGAGGCACAGATACGCAGTATTTT
>TRBJ2-4|TRBV5-1|NA|once
CASSMRSGSNIQYF
TGCGCCAGCAGCATGAGGAGCGGGTCCAACATTCAGTACTTC
>TRBJ2-7|TRBV12-3/TRBV12-4|NA|NA
CASSWGPSYEQYF
TGTGCCAGCAGTTGGGGGCCCTCCTACGAGCAGTACTTC
>TRBJ1-5|TRBV6-6|TRBD1|NA
CASSYSDRANQPQHF
TGTGCCAGCAGTTACTCGGACAGGGCTAATCAGCCCCAGCATTTT
>TRBJ1-5|TRBV30|NA|many
CAWSRGGSNQPQHF
TGTGCCTGGAGTAGAGGCGGTAGCAATCAGCCCCAGCATTTT
>TRBJ2-3|TRBV4-1|NA|NA
CASSQDPGRSGTDTQYF
TGCGCCAGCAGCCAAGATCCGGGACGAAGTGGCACAGATACGCAGTATTTT
>TRBJ2-1|TRBV3-1|NA|NA
CASSQDPPSHEQFF
TGTGCCAGCAGCCAAGATCCTCCGTCCCATGAGCAGTTCTTC
>TRBJ1-1|TRBV29-1|NA|many
CSSLSGSLNTEAFF
TGCAGCTCACTGTCGGGGTCACTGAACACTGAAGCTTTCTTT
>TRBJ2-7|TRBV6-1|NA|few
CASSGQEQGRQYF
TGTGCCAGCAGTGGCCAAGAACAGGGACGGCAGTACTTC
>TRBJ2-1|TRBV18|TRBD2|many
CASSLLKGPAGEGNEQFF
TGTGCCAGCTCACTACTCAAAGGACCAGCGGGAGAGGGGAATGAGCAGTTCTTC
>TRBJ2-1|TRBV3-1|NA|few
CASSQGHRSEQFF
TGTGCCAGCAGCCAAGGCCACAGGAGTGAGCAGTTCTTC
>TRBJ2-7|TRBV7-6|TRBD1|many
CASSLTGGGYEQYF
TGTGCCAGCAGCTTGACAGGGGGCGGCTACGAGCAGTACTTC
>TRBJ2-1|TRBV5-1|TRBD1|many
CASSLEGQGHNEQFF
TGCGCCAGCAGCTTGGAGGGACAGGGCCACAATGAGCAGTTCTTC
>TRBJ2-3|TRBV4-1|NA|many
CASSQGRGLVTDTQYF
TGCGCCAGCAGCCAAGGACGGGGTCTAGTAACAGATACGCAGTATTTT